These 16 T cell receptor beta chains were all obtained from the same sample, sequenced in a study of response to subunit inactivated influenza vaccine. TCRdb re-analysed the RT-PCR reads in MiXCR, keeping a single row per CDR3 protein. The table includes 700,000 to 800,000 distinct CDR3 sequences, around 18% detected once. Sequencing was performed on PBMCs from blood, taken roughly 5 days after vaccination. These receptors were taken from a man aged 50-60 years who received an inactivated influenza vaccine.

This clonotype turned up a few times. The rearrangement uses TRBV6-1 and TRBJ2-7; tentatively, D is TRBD1 or TRBD2 (6 bases each). Trimming stripped 8 bases from V and 1 base from J, with 15 bases between. The V gene's germline CDR1 is MNHNS and CDR2 SASEGT. The CDR3 has 14 amino acids. CDR3 sequence: CASLIGGPSYEQYF. CDR3 sequence (DNA): TGTGCCAGCCTAATAGGGGGGCCTTCCTACGAGCAGTACTTC.

This clonotype was seen only a few times. V and J are TRBV29-1 and TRBJ2-7, with 9 bases fitting TRBD1. The V gene's germline CDR1 is SQVTM and CDR2 ANQGSEA. Trimming at V came to 5 bases and at J to 5 bases, leaving 4 bases not matched to a gene. The length of the CDR3 is 12 residues. The CDR3 loop is CSVRTGVDEQYF. CDR3 nucleotides: TGCAGCGTTCGGACAGGGGTTGACGAGCAGTACTTC.

The table lists this clonotype with a few counts. V gene TRBV5-1 combines with J gene TRBJ2-7; D gene unclear. The CDR3 consists of 14 residues. V shed 7 bases and J shed 5 bases, with 19 bases lying between them. Germline loops: CDR1 SGHRS, CDR2 YFSETQ. DNA of the CDR3: TGCGCCAGCCGCGAGTCACCCGATGAAAACGAGCAGTACTTC. Translation: CASRESPDENEQYF.

The sample holds a few counts of this clonotype. This chain uses TRBV6-1 with TRBJ2-5; 9 bases agree with TRBD2. The V and J ends lost 6 bases and 5 bases, in that order; junction bases with no gene match: 13. The germline V gene has CDR1 MNHNS and CDR2 SASEGT. The CDR3 is 16 amino acids. In DNA, the CDR3 is TGTGCCAGCAGACTCAAGGCTAGCGGGGATTCGGAGACCCAGTACTTC. Protein: CASRLKASGDSETQYF.

V gene TRBV29-1 combines with J gene TRBJ2-5; the match to TRBD2 covers 13 bases. The CDR3 runs 15 residues. Per germline, CDR1 SQVTM and CDR2 ANQGSEA. With 6 bases clipped from V and 5 bases from J, the junction kept 9 bases outside the gene matches. The CDR3: CSVPLTSGGGETQYF. CDR3 DNA sequence: TGCAGCGTCCCCCTCACTAGCGGGGGGGGTGAGACCCAGTACTTC.

This clonotype was picked up a small number of times. The chain carries TRBV20-1 and TRBJ1-2; D gene uncertain. Germline V gives CDR1 DFQATT, CDR2 SNEGSKA (reference sequence). V lost 0 bases and J 3 bases, leaving 8 bases between the germline ends. The CDR3 covers 13 residues. The CDR3 here is CSARDAGDYGYTF. In DNA form, the CDR3 reads TGCAGTGCTAGAGATGCAGGAGACTATGGCTACACCTTC.

Many counts were recorded for this clonotype. The chain combines TRBV19 with TRBJ2-7; weak D call: TRBD2 (6 bases). Germline values: CDR1 LNHDA, CDR2 SQIVND (reference sequence). This CDR3 has 14 residues. V gave up 5 bases and J gave up 4 bases, with 15 bases separating them. The CDR3 DNA reads TGTGCCAGTAGTTACCGGGACGGGAGTTACGAGCAGTACTTC. Translated, it gives CASSYRDGSYEQYF. Filled out from reference TRBV19 and TRBJ2-7, the complete variable domain reads DGGITQSPKYLFRKEGQNVTLSCEQNLNHDAMYWYRQDPGQGLRLIYYSQIVNDFQKGDIAEGYSVSREKKESFPLTVTSAQKNPTAFYLCASSYRDGSYEQYFGPGTRLTVT.

This clonotype was counted only a few times. The rearrangement links TRBV4-3 to TRBJ2-1; 10 bases fit TRBD2. Germline values: CDR1 LGHNA, CDR2 YSLEER. Unmatched junction bases numbered 13, after V lost 4 bases and J lost 7 bases. The CDR3 is made up of 17 amino acids. DNA of the CDR3: TGCGCCAGCAGCCCAGTCCCCGGAAGCGGGGGGGCGAATGAGCAGTTCTTC. This codes for CASSPVPGSGGANEQFF.

V gene TRBV25-1 combines with J gene TRBJ2-6; 11 bases line up with TRBD1. CDR1 is MGHDK and CDR2 is SYGVNS in the germline V gene. This CDR3 region has 17 residues. The V and J ends lost 4 bases and 3 bases, in that order; junction bases with no gene match: 5. This CDR3 is CASSGGQGVFGANVLTF. As DNA, the CDR3 is TGTGCCAGCAGTGGGGGACAGGGGGTGTTTGGGGCCAACGTCCTGACTTTC.

This clonotype occurred a few times. The CDR3 is CSARGTAYSNQPQHF. The DNA of the CDR3 is TGCAGTGCTAGGGGGACAGCTTATAGCAATCAGCCCCAGCATTTT. V gene TRBV20-1 combines with J gene TRBJ1-5; 7 bases are a match to TRBD1. The V and J ends lost 3 bases and 0 bases, in that order; junction bases with no gene match: 5. The germline V gene has CDR1 DFQATT and CDR2 SNEGSKA (reference sequence). The length of the CDR3 is 15 residues.

The chain links TRBV27 to TRBJ2-2; no firm D call. Deletions cut 6 bases from V and 0 bases from J, with 17 bases between. Germline V gene lookup returns CDR1 MNHEY and CDR2 SMNVEV (reference sequence). This CDR3 region has 17 residues. CDR3 loop: CASSSLSFRANTGELFF. CDR3 DNA sequence: TGTGCCAGCAGCTCCCTATCCTTCCGTGCGAACACCGGGGAGCTGTTTTTT.

The table lists this clonotype with many counts. The rearrangement links TRBV29-1 to TRBJ2-1; D is possibly TRBD1 or TRBD2 (5 bases each). The V end was cut by 7 bases, the J end by 12 bases, with 13 bases between. The germline gives CDR1 SQVTM, CDR2 ANQGSEA. The CDR3 covers 10 residues. For the CDR3, the DNA is TGCAGCGCGAGAGGGGAAGGGCAGTTCTTC. Protein product: CSARGEGQFF.

This clonotype was counted a few times. The chain is built from TRBV11-2 and TRBJ2-1, with 16 bases that match TRBD2. The V gene's germline CDR1 is SGHAT and CDR2 FQNNGV. Trimming at V came to 6 bases and at J to 3 bases, leaving 14 bases not matched to a gene. The CDR3 totals 20 residues. The CDR3 nucleotides are TGTGCCAGCAGACAAATGCCCGGGACTAGCGGGAGGGCCCACTACAATGAGCAGTTCTTC. Translation: CASRQMPGTSGRAHYNEQFF.

CDR3 sequence: CSVEPLAGASDTQYF. CDR3 bases: TGCAGCGTTGAACCCCTAGCGGGAGCCTCAGATACGCAGTATTTT. The chain has TRBV29-1 and TRBJ2-3, with TRBD2 identical over 10 bases. CDR3 size: 15 residues. CDR1 and CDR2 (germline): SQVTM, ANQGSEA. V lost 2 bases to trimming and J lost 4 bases; unmatched junction nucleotides: 6.

V is TRBV7-9 and J is TRBJ2-3, with a possible D match to TRBD1 (6 bases). The germline CDR1 and CDR2 sequences are SEHNR and FQNEAQ (reference sequence). Trimming stripped 5 bases from V and 5 bases from J, with 17 bases between. The CDR3 consists of 15 residues. DNA of the CDR3: TGTGCCAGCAGCGCACCCTATTCACAGGGAGATACGCAGTATTTT. Protein: CASSAPYSQGDTQYF.

This clonotype showed up many times. The rearrangement joins TRBV29-1 to TRBJ2-7, with a weak D call TRBD2 (5 bases). Germline lookup yields CDR1 SQVTM and CDR2 ANQGSEA. The CDR3 has 15 residues. V was trimmed by 0 bases and J by 0 bases, leaving 12 bases between them. The CDR3: CSVEERSGSSYEQYF. CDR3 DNA: TGCAGCGTTGAAGAGAGGAGTGGGAGCTCCTACGAGCAGTACTTC.